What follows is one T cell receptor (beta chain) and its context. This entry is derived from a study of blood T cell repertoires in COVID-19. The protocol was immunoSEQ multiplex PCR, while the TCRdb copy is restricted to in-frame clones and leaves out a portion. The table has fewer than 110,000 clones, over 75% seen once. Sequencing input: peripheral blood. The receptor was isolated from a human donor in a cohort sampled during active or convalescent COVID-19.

The CDR3 DNA sequence: TGTGCCAGCAGACAGGGCCCCCAGCCCCAGCATTTT. This codes for CASRQGPQPQHF. This chain connects TRBV12-3 or TRBV12-4 to TRBJ1-5; D may be TRBD1 (6 bases). This CDR3 spans 12 amino acids. Deletions cut 6 bases from V and 7 bases from J, with 10 bases between.